The clone carrying this T cell receptor beta chain was counted between two and nine times. The data were obtained in a study of T cell repertoires in cytomegalovirus infection. Each CDR3 protein is one row after TCRdb ran MiXCR on the reads. The data hold about 450,000 distinct CDR3 sequences, with 31% observed a single time. The trim removed 2 bases at V and 2 bases at J, leaving 8 bases unmatched. This CDR3 is 16 amino acids long. CDR1 and CDR2 from the germline V gene are DFQATT and SNEGSKA (reference sequence). Sequencing was performed on PBMCs. The J gene is TRBJ1-3, the V gene TRBV20-1; 8 bases agree with TRBD1. The sequence was collected from a human donor in good health (CMV status not recorded). Some clones in this sample may be carry-over from other donors' samples. The CDR3 here is CSARKKAGGTGNTIYF. DNA for the CDR3: TGCAGTGCTAGAAAAAAGGCAGGGGGCACTGGAAACACCATATATTTT.